The 5 T cell receptor beta chains reported below all come from one sample, sequenced in a study of cytomegalovirus exposure and HLA in healthy donors. A multiplex PCR was run with 60 Vbeta primers and 13 Jbeta primers. Profiled with immunoSEQ multiplex PCR; TCRdb holds only in-frame clones, not every one. Among roughly 90,000 clones listed, about 81% were seen once. Sequencing input: PBMCs. These receptors originate from a man aged 18 to 29 in good health and CMV-seronegative.

The chain is built from TRBV21-1 and TRBJ2-6; no DNA check was done on the table's D call, TRBD2. TRBV21-1 is a listed pseudogene. This CDR3 contains 19 residues. This chain's CDR3 is CASSKRTGPTPGGANVLTF. Here the CDR3 DNA reads TGTGCCAGCAGCAAAAGGACTGGACCTACACCAGGTGGGGCCAACGTCCTGACTTTC.

This chain joins TRBV28 and TRBJ2-3; unclear D gene. This CDR3 has 12 amino acids. The germline CDR1 and CDR2 sequences are MDHEN and SYDVKM. Trimming removed 6 bases from V and 0 bases from J, with 4 bases in between. The CDR3 DNA reads TGTGCCAGCAGGGCCAGCACAGATACGCAGTATTTT. It translates to CASRASTDTQYF.

The table lists this clone with a count of one. The chain joins TRBV19 to TRBJ1-1; 7 nucleotides line up with TRBD1. J gave up 12 bases and V 5 bases, and 21 bases lay outside the gene matches. Germline V CDR1 and CDR2: LNHDA, SQIVND (reference sequence). The CDR3 is made up of 16 amino acids. The CDR3, as DNA: TGTGCCAGTAGTCTAGGCCGGGACAGAAGGAAGGACCAAACTTTCTTT. Translated, it gives CASSLGRDRRKDQTFF. The variable domain in full, completed from reference TRBV19 and TRBJ1-1, reads DGGITQSPKYLFRKEGQNVTLSCEQNLNHDAMYWYRQDPGQGLRLIYYSQIVNDFQKGDIAEGYSVSREKKESFPLTVTSAQKNPTAFYLCASSLGRDRRKDQTFFGQGTRLTVV.

This chain links TRBV9 with TRBJ2-6; no firm D call. The germline V gene encodes CDR1 SGDLS and CDR2 YYNGEE. The CDR3 has 14 residues. V was clipped by 4 bases and J by 0 bases, with 5 bases between them. The DNA of the CDR3 is TGTGCCAGCAGCCCCAACTCTGGGGCCAACGTCCTGACTTTC. It encodes CASSPNSGANVLTF.

The chain is built from TRBV27 and TRBJ1-3, with D possibly matching TRBD1 (5 bases). The CDR3 spans 13 residues. CDR1 and CDR2 from the germline V gene are MNHEY and SMNVEV (reference sequence). The V and J ends lost 6 bases and 2 bases respectively, with 8 bases between them. The CDR3 DNA reads as TGTGCCAGCAGAGCAGGGCCTGGAAACACCATATATTTT. Amino acids: CASRAGPGNTIYF.